This T cell receptor beta chain comes out of a study of blood T cell repertoires in COVID-19. Study-wide background: Samples representing acute and convalescent COVID-19 were sourced from the United States, Italy and Spain. PBMCs, B-cell-depleted T cells, or T cells were the source of the cDNA or gDNA that made up the material.

While infection was still active, Seattle patients were enrolled and then followed longitudinally. Germline V gene sequence: CDR1 LGHDT, CDR2 YNNKEL (reference sequence). The trim removed 4 bases at V and 2 bases at J, leaving 2 bases unmatched. The CDR3 consists of 14 residues. In the original workflow: Estimates of nucleated cell counts were drawn from the amplification of reference gene primers. Method: immunoSEQ multiplex PCR; TCRdb's copy keeps in-frame clones and lacks some. The V and J calls and clone size were taken over from that table, and D and trimming were inferred from the DNA. The sample records around 76,000 clones, approximately 80% being singletons.

Source material: peripheral blood. The source of this sequence is a young man with COVID-19, enrolled during active disease. V gene TRBV3-1 (or the pseudogene TRBV3-2) combines with J gene TRBJ1-2; 9 bases map to TRBD1. CDR3 amino acids: CASSPGTGNYGYTF. The DNA for the CDR3 is TGTGCCAGCAGCCCAGGGACAGGGAACTATGGCTACACCTTC.